Listed here are 30 T cell receptor beta chains from one sample, sequenced in a study of control samples from healthy donors and cancer patients. Produced via immunoSEQ multiplex PCR; TCRdb's table is partial and in-frame only. This sample has around 230,000 clones, with just under 95% found just once. Sequenced input: blood. All receptors derive from a man between 50 and 59 years old in good health.

In its sample, this clone was seen once. The gene calls are TRBV6-2 or TRBV6-3 and TRBJ2-7, with D hard to call. V shed 2 bases and J shed 1 base, with 6 bases lying between them. Germline CDR1 and CDR2: MNHEY and SVGEGT. The CDR3 spans 13 residues. The CDR3 spells CASSYDGSYEQYF. CDR3 nucleotides: TGTGCCAGCAGTTACGACGGATCCTACGAGCAGTACTTC.

This rearrangement joins TRBV28 to TRBJ1-4; D is unresolved. The CDR3 covers 14 residues. Trimming pared 8 bases from V and 5 bases from J, leaving 15 bases between. The germline CDR1 and CDR2 sequences are MDHEN and SYDVKM. CDR3 nucleotides: TGTGCCAGCGATTCTCCGGCCGGGAATGAAAAACTGTTTTTT. Encoded protein: CASDSPAGNEKLFF.

The V call is TRBV7-2, the J call TRBJ2-5, with 8 bases identical to TRBD2. The CDR3 runs 15 residues. J was trimmed by 4 bases and V by 6 bases; bases with no gene match: 10. Germline V gene lookup returns CDR1 SGHTA and CDR2 FQGNSA. The CDR3 nucleotides read TGTGCCAGCAGTTTGGGGGGCGCGGGAGGAGAGACCCAGTACTTC. It yields the protein CASSLGGAGGETQYF.

The J gene is TRBJ1-5, the V gene TRBV6-5, with D tentatively TRBD1 (6 bases). Germline-derived CDR1 and CDR2 are MNHEY and SVGAGI. V was shortened by 8 bases and J by 10 bases, with 21 bases between the two germline ends. CDR3 length equals 14 residues. The CDR3 sequence is CASDLDSVGGPQHF. In nucleotides, the CDR3 is TGTGCCAGCGACTTGGACAGCGTTGGAGGTCCCCAGCATTTT.

This sequence joins TRBV28 and TRBJ2-2, with TRBD2 matching 8 bases. J lost 6 bases, V lost 6 bases, and 9 bases had no gene match. CDR1 MDHEN and CDR2 SYDVKM come from the germline V gene. The CDR3 contains 15 residues. The CDR3 protein is CASRPGLEFPGELFF. The CDR3 DNA sequence: TGTGCCAGCAGACCGGGACTAGAGTTTCCCGGGGAGCTGTTTTTT.

This chain links TRBV2 with TRBJ1-1; D remains unclear. In germline, CDR1 is SNHLY, CDR2 FYNNEI. CDR3 length equals 14 residues. V was trimmed by 3 bases and J by 3 bases, leaving 11 bases between them. CDR3 loop: CASSERSQDTEAFF. DNA for the CDR3: TGTGCCAGCAGTGAGAGGTCCCAGGACACTGAAGCTTTCTTT. Looking up the rest from reference TRBV2 and TRBJ1-1 gives the full variable domain: EPEVTQTPSHQVTQMGQEVILRCVPISNHLYFYWYRQILGQKVEFLVSFYNNEISEKSEIFDDQFSVERPDGSNFTLKIRSTKLEDSAMYFCASSERSQDTEAFFGQGTRLTVV.

This sequence joins TRBV9 and TRBJ1-2, with a weak D call TRBD1 (5 bases). V was trimmed by 4 bases and J by 4 bases, leaving 14 bases between them. The CDR3 extends over 14 amino acids. Germline CDR1 is SGDLS and CDR2 is YYNGEE. This CDR3 reads CASSPMGQVYGYTF. The DNA of the CDR3 is TGTGCCAGCAGCCCAATGGGGCAGGTCTATGGCTACACCTTC.

V gene TRBV7-8 combines with J gene TRBJ2-2; D perhaps matches TRBD2 (6 bases). The V end lost 3 bases, the J end lost 7 bases, and 18 bases lay between the germline ends. Germline V lookup: CDR1 SGHVS, CDR2 FQNEAQ. The CDR3 is 16 amino acids. The CDR3 DNA reads TGTGCCAGCAGCTTGCTTTCGGAGGGGCGAGGCGGGGAGCTGTTTTTT. Its translation is CASSLLSEGRGGELFF.

This rearrangement joins TRBV7-2 to TRBJ2-5; TRBD1 matches at 7 bases. Germline CDR1 is SGHTA and CDR2 is FQGNSA. This CDR3 has 15 residues. V lost 1 base to trimming and J lost 1 base; unmatched junction nucleotides: 3. The CDR3 DNA reads as TGTGCCAGCAGCTTAGTCGGACAGGTCCAAGAGACCCAGTACTTC. It specifies CASSLVGQVQETQYF.

The CDR3 bases are TGTGCCAGCAGCGTAGGAGGCATCATGACAGGGGGTGAAACAGATACGCAGTATTTT. Protein sequence: CASSVGGIMTGGETDTQYF. This rearrangement joins TRBV9 to TRBJ2-3; 9 nucleotides match TRBD1. V lost 0 bases, J lost 3 bases, and 14 bases stayed unmatched. The CDR3 is 19 amino acids. From germline, CDR1 is SGDLS and CDR2 YYNGEE.

J is TRBJ2-2 and V is TRBV6-5, with D unresolved. The CDR3 contains 14 residues. Trimming stripped 8 bases from V and 1 base from J, with 11 bases between. Germline lookup yields CDR1 MNHEY and CDR2 SVGAGI. The CDR3 bases are TGTGCCAGCTTGCCTTTCAGGAACACCGGGGAGCTGTTTTTT. This translates into CASLPFRNTGELFF.

Note on this clone: The same CDR3 arises from other DNA sequences in this sample as well. This rearrangement joins TRBV11-2 to TRBJ1-1; 7 bases are a match to TRBD1. Unmatched junction bases numbered 2, after V lost 2 bases and J lost 5 bases. CDR1 and CDR2 from the germline V gene are SGHAT and FQNNGV. CDR3 size: 13 residues. CDR3 bases: TGTGCCAGCAGCTTAACAGGGGAGACTGAAGCTTTCTTT. Its protein product is CASSLTGETEAFF. The full variable domain, its missing parts supplied by reference TRBV11-2 and TRBJ1-1, is EAGVAQSPRYKIIEKRQSVAFWCNPISGHATLYWYQQILGQGPKLLIQFQNNGVVDDSQLPKDRFSAERLKGVDSTLKIQPAKLEDSAVYLCASSLTGETEAFFGQGTRLTVV.

The chain carries TRBV9 and TRBJ1-1; no clear D gene. CDR1 is SGDLS, CDR2 YYNGEE, per germline. The V gene lost 4 bases and the J gene lost 0 bases, with 10 bases spanning the gap. The CDR3 extends over 14 amino acids. As DNA, the CDR3 is TGTGCCAGCAGCTCCCAAGGTATGAACACTGAAGCTTTCTTT. Translated: CASSSQGMNTEAFF.

This clone has only a few counts. The rearrangement joins TRBV7-9 to TRBJ1-2; D unresolved. This CDR3 is built from 13 residues. Trimming left V 5 bases short and J 6 bases short, with 13 bases between. The germline CDR1 and CDR2 sequences are SEHNR and FQNEAQ (reference sequence). CDR3 amino acids: CASSLREGDGYTF. In DNA form, the CDR3 reads TGTGCCAGCAGCCTGCGGGAGGGCGATGGCTACACCTTC.

The rearrangement links TRBV11-2 to TRBJ1-4, with D perhaps TRBD1 (6 bases). Germline V CDR1 and CDR2: SGHAT, FQNNGV. This CDR3 is built from 12 residues. Trimming removed 5 bases at V and 13 bases at J, with 14 bases between. The chain's CDR3 is CASSLAGTRLFF. The DNA of the CDR3 is TGTGCCAGCAGCCTGGCCGGGACAAGACTGTTTTTT.

A remark on this clone: Sequence at one end of the junction differs from germline and may be a read error. J is TRBJ1-2 and V is TRBV29-1, with D tentatively TRBD1 (5 bases). Germline assignment: CDR1 SQVTM and CDR2 ANQGSEA. The CDR3 has 12 amino acids. In nucleotides, the CDR3 is TGCAGCGTTGAAGGGTTCGCCAGGGAGGTTCACTTC. Its translation: CSVEGFAREVHF.

V gene TRBV7-9 combines with J gene TRBJ1-5, with 9 bases aligning to TRBD1. The germline CDR1 and CDR2 sequences are SEHNR and FQNEAQ (reference sequence). Trimming cost V 5 bases and J 4 bases; bases outside gene matches: 6. The CDR3 loop spans 15 amino acids. The CDR3 sequence: CASSPGQGPNQPQHF. In DNA form, the CDR3 reads TGTGCCAGCAGCCCGGGACAGGGCCCTAATCAGCCCCAGCATTTT.

The V gene is TRBV13, the J gene TRBJ1-2; maybe TRBD1 (5 bases). The ends were cut back, 5 bases at V and 8 bases at J, with 18 bases in the middle. Looked up from germline, CDR1 is PRHDT and CDR2 is FYEKMQ (reference sequence). This CDR3 has 14 residues. The CDR3 spells CASSNETGLWGYTF. The CDR3 coding sequence is TGTGCCAGCAGCAATGAAACAGGCCTGTGGGGCTACACCTTC. The entire variable domain, with the rest obtained from reference TRBV13 and TRBJ1-2, is as follows: AAGVIQSPRHLIKEKRETATLKCYPIPRHDTVYWYQQGPGQDPQFLISFYEKMQSDKGSIPDRFSAQQFSDYHSELNMSSLELGDSALYFCASSNETGLWGYTFGSGTRLTVV.

The gene calls are TRBV21-1 and TRBJ1-6; the table's D call, TRBD1, was not checked against the DNA. TRBV21-1 represents a pseudogene. The CDR3 is 17 residues long. CDR3: CASSKPPLTVPCSPLHF. The CDR3 DNA reads as TGTGCCAGCAGCAAACCCCCCCTAACAGTACCATGTTCACCCCTCCACTTT.

This rearrangement joins TRBV15 to TRBJ1-3; no clear D. Germline CDR1 and CDR2: LNHNV and YYDKDF (reference sequence). Trimming took 5 bases from V and 4 from J, leaving 15 bases between them. CDR3 length: 15 amino acids. The CDR3 nucleotides are TGTGCCACCAGCGGAGGTCCGCGCTCCGGAAACACCATATATTTT. Amino acid sequence: CATSGGPRSGNTIYF.

This clone was counted a few times. This chain joins TRBV9 and TRBJ2-5, with D unresolved. V gave up 7 bases and J gave up 4 bases, with 8 bases separating them. This CDR3 is 11 amino acids long. Germline lookup yields CDR1 SGDLS and CDR2 YYNGEE. Here the CDR3 DNA reads TGTGCCAGCGGGTGGGGAGAGACCCAGTACTTC. Amino acids: CASGWGETQYF.

V and J are TRBV28 and TRBJ1-5; weak D call: TRBD1 (6 bases). The CDR3 sequence is 14 residues long. The V gene lost 8 bases and the J gene lost 0 bases, with 11 bases spanning the gap. The V gene's germline CDR1 is MDHEN and CDR2 SYDVKM. CDR3 region: CASGQPASNQPQHF. In nucleotides, the CDR3 is TGTGCCAGCGGACAGCCAGCTAGCAATCAGCCCCAGCATTTT.

The chain carries TRBV29-1 and TRBJ1-1; D is unresolved. CDR3 length: 15 amino acids. CDR1 is SQVTM, CDR2 ANQGSEA, per germline. Trimming left V 6 bases short and J 0 bases short, with 17 bases between. CDR3 loop: CSVLDLPPMNTEAFF. CDR3 in DNA: TGCAGCGTGTTGGATCTCCCCCCTATGAACACTGAAGCTTTCTTT.

The V call is TRBV28, the J call TRBJ2-7; 7 bases match TRBD2. This CDR3 region has 14 residues. CDR1 MDHEN and CDR2 SYDVKM come from the germline V gene. Unmatched junction bases numbered 6, after V lost 4 bases and J lost 3 bases. CDR3 DNA: TGTGCCAGCAGTTCCCTGGTAGCGGGCTACGAGCAGTACGTC. It is translated as CASSSLVAGYEQYV.

On this clone: Other nucleotide sequences from this sample produce the same CDR3. The chain links TRBV6-5 to TRBJ1-3; D might be TRBD1 (5 bases). The V end was cut by 6 bases, the J end by 7 bases, with 10 bases between. Germline V gene data show CDR1 as MNHEY and CDR2 as SVGAGI. The length of the CDR3 is 12 residues. CDR3 sequence (DNA): TGTGCCAGCAGGGGCGCAGGGAACACCATATATTTT. Translation gives CASRGAGNTIYF.

The J gene is TRBJ1-5, the V gene TRBV5-3; D possibly corresponds to TRBD1 (5 bases). TRBV5-3 is assigned to the ORF class and has an uncertain function. The germline V and J ends were trimmed by 1 base and 7 bases, with 15 bases remaining between them. The CDR3 consists of 15 residues. CDR3: CARSLRGPTGQPQHF. As DNA, the CDR3 is TGTGCCAGAAGCTTGCGGGGACCCACGGGGCAGCCCCAGCATTTT.

This chain joins TRBV2 and TRBJ1-5; 8 bases match TRBD1. Germline V CDR1 and CDR2: SNHLY, FYNNEI. The CDR3 consists of 16 residues. Trimming removed 8 bases from V and 0 bases from J; junction bases left unmatched: 9. The CDR3 DNA reads TGTGCCAGCGATGGGACAGGACCCTATAGCAATCAGCCCCAGCATTTT. This encodes CASDGTGPYSNQPQHF.

This rearrangement joins TRBV9 to TRBJ1-5, with a possible D match to TRBD1 (5 bases). Germline V gene data show CDR1 as SGDLS and CDR2 as YYNGEE. Trimming removed 0 bases at V and 0 bases at J, with 7 bases between. The CDR3 loop spans 15 amino acids. The CDR3 sequence is CASSVGGNSNQPQHF. The CDR3 bases are TGTGCCAGCAGCGTAGGGGGGAATAGCAATCAGCCCCAGCATTTT.

A note on this clone: The DNA is omitted, as the CDR3 cannot be located on it reliably, and the CDR3 follows TCRdb's listing. The gene calls are TRBV5-4 and TRBJ2-2; TRBD2, the D gene given by the table, was not confirmed from the DNA. The CDR3 numbers 12 amino acids, ends counted. Germline assignment: CDR1 SGHNT and CDR2 YYREEE (reference sequence). The CDR3 sequence: CASSFWRGELFF.

This clone is a singleton in its sample. The rearrangement uses TRBV2 and TRBJ1-5; maybe TRBD1 (6 bases). Trimming shortened V by 6 bases and J by 7 bases, and 19 bases separated the two germline ends. The length of the CDR3 is 15 residues. CDR1 is SNHLY and CDR2 is FYNNEI in the germline V gene. The CDR3 coding sequence is TGTGCCAGCAGCCCCTATCGGGGGGGCCGGCAGCCCCAGCATTTT. Protein sequence: CASSPYRGGRQPQHF.